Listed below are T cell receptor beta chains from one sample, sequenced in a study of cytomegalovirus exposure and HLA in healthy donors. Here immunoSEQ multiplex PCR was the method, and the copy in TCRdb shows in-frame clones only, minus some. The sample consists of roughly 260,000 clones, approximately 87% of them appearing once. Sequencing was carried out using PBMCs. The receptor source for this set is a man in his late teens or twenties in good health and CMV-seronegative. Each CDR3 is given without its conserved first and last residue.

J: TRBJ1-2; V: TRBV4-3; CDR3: ASSQARWEFYGYT
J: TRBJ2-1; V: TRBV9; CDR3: ASSVSGGSYNEQF
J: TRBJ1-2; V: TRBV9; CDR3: ASSASYGYT
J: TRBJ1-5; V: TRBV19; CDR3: ASSLGRVGGNSNQPQH
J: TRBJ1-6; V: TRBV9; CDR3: ASSVAAGENSPLH
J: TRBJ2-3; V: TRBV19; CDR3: ASSTYVGTQY
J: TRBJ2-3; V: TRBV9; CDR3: ASSVAGLSDTQY
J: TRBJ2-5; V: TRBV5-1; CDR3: ASSGSGRTGGETQY
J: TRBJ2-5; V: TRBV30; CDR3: AWTIGGQGIWETQY
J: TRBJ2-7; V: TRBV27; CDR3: ASSVSTSGSPYEQY
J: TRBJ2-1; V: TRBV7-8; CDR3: ASSPRDRGSYNEQF
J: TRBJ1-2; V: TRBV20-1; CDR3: RVQNYGYT
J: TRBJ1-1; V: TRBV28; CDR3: ASSSRRGAF
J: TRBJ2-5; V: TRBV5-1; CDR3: ASSGTGSQETQY
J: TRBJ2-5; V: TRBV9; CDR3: ASSAQDLSETQY
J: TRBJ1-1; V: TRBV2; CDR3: ASSFTRTRDTEAF
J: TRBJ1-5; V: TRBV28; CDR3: ASSHRGDNQPQH
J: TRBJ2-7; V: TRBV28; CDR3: ASMDRGPYEQY
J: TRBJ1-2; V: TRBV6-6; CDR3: ASSAGLNYGYT
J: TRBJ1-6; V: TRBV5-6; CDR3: ASSLLAGGNYNSPLH
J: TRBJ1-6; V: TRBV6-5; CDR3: ASSPGQGAGSPLH
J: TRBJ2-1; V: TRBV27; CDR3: ASSPFGRDSVSYNEQF
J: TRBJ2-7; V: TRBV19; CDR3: ASSPTGVLYEQY
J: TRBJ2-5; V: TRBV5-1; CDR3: ASSLGTAYQETQY
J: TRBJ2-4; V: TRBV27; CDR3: ASSPGTSGSNIQY
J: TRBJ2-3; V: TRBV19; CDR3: ASNFARATDTQY
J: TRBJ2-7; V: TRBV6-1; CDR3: ASSAKGGHAGYEQY
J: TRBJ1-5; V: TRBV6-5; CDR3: ASSYSTGAQPQH
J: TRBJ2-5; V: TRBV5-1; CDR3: ASSLGQQETQY
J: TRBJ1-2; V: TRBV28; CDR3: ASRRLTANGYT
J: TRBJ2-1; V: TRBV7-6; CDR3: ASSLGNWRTGGNEQF
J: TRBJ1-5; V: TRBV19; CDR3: ASSITGGGINQPQH
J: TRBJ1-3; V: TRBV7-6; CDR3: ASSLGAGSSGNTIY
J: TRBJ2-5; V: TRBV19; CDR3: ASSILQGQETQY
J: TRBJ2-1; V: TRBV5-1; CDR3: ASSSFGTQNNEQF
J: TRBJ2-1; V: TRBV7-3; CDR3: ASSLTSGVEYEQF
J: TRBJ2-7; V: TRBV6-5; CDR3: ASSPNTAGREQY
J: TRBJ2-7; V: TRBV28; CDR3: ASSFAGSSYEQY
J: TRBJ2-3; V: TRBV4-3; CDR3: ASSQLPGGRTDTQY
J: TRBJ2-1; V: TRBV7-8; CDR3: ASSRDRGPNEQF
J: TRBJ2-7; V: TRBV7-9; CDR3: ASSLRAGTGGYEQY
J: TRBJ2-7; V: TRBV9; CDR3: ASSVGPQRTPYEQY
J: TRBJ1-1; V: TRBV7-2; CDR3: ASSFGGRGTEAF